These 7 T cell receptor beta chains were all obtained from the same sample, sequenced in a study of Tregs in tolerant kidney transplant recipients. After roughly six days with irradiated graft donor PBMCs, CFSE-labeled recipient PBMCs were FACS-sorted. These TCRs' antigens remain unknown. Data came from immunoSEQ multiplex PCR; TCRdb stores just in-frame clones and leaves some out. The listing records about 3,000 clones. Here the sequenced sample was CD8+ T cells from blood cultured with allogeneic cells, taken before the transplant. Receptor source: a human patient who received a combined kidney and bone marrow transplant.

By frequency, this clone is medium-sized. The CDR3 is cut off 3 residues early in the read; its end comes from the germline J gene. V usage is TRBV10-2 and J usage is TRBJ2-3; no clear D gene. V lost 9 bases and J 2 bases, leaving 6 bases between the germline ends. The CDR3 extends over 11 amino acids. Germline lookup yields CDR1 WSHSY and CDR2 SAAADI. The CDR3 loop is CASQFTDTQYF. Incomplete CDR3 DNA: TGCGCCAGTCAATTCACAGATACG.

By frequency, this clone is medium-sized (0.01 to 0.1%). The DNA ends 3 residues before the CDR3 does, and the rest of the CDR3 is filled in from the germline J gene. The rearrangement links TRBV20-1 to TRBJ2-3; 8 bases are a match to TRBD2. CDR3 length: 12 amino acids. CDR1 and CDR2 from the germline V gene are DFQATT and SNEGSKA (reference sequence). CDR3: CSARDGLAPQYF. The CDR3 DNA, read in part, is TGCAGTGCTAGAGATGGACTAGCTCCG.

Concerning this clone itself: The observed sequence ends 3 residues before the CDR3 terminus, with the missing tail filled in from the germline J gene. This rearrangement joins TRBV7-2 to TRBJ2-3; tentative D call: TRBD2 (5 bases). Germline assignment: CDR1 SGHTA and CDR2 FQGNSA. The CDR3 length is 18 residues. The CDR3 DNA, read in part, is TGTGCAAGTCGCTTAGCGCGGTCCACTAGTTCCAGCACAGATACG. It specifies CASRLARSTSSSTDT. The whole CDR3 protein is CASRLARSTSSSTDTQYF.

As to this clone: The CDR3 is cut off 3 residues early in the read; its end comes from the germline J gene. The chain carries TRBV19 and TRBJ1-1; TRBD1 agrees at 9 bases. This CDR3 contains 14 residues. Trimming at V came to 8 bases and at J to 4 bases, leaving 8 bases not matched to a gene. Germline V gene lookup returns CDR1 LNHDA and CDR2 SQIVND (reference sequence). The CDR3: CASRGGQGGTEAFF. The CDR3 DNA, read in part, is TGTGCCAGTCGTGGGGGACAGGGCGGCACTGAA.

Turning to this clone: With the read ending 3 residues before the CDR3 end, the germline J gene is used to fill in that end. The chain couples TRBV7-7 to TRBJ2-7, with D possibly matching TRBD1 (5 bases). Germline V gene sequence: CDR1 SSHAT, CDR2 FNYEAQ (reference sequence). This CDR3 comprises 14 residues. Trimming removed 4 bases at V and 1 base at J, with 11 bases between. This CDR3 reads CASSSQGGSYEQYF. The covered CDR3 bases are TGTGCCAGCAGCTCCCAGGGTGGATCCTACGAG.

On this clone: The CDR3 extends 3 residues past the end of the read, so its final part is completed from the germline J gene. V and J are TRBV11-2 and TRBJ2-1; a weak D match, TRBD1 (6 bases). Looked up from germline, CDR1 is SGHAT and CDR2 is FQNNGV. Between the trimmed V and J ends, which lost 4 bases and 3 bases, there was a span of 7 bases. The CDR3 runs 13 residues. Incomplete CDR3 DNA: TGTGCCAGCAGCTCGGACAGCTACAATGAG. Its translation is CASSSDSYNE. The whole CDR3 is CASSSDSYNEQFF.

Note on this clone: The CDR3 end lies 3 residues beyond the end of the read and is filled in from the germline J gene. This sequence joins TRBV15 and TRBJ2-1; D remains ambiguous. Trimming stripped 9 bases from V and 3 bases from J, with 21 bases between. The germline V gene encodes CDR1 LNHNV and CDR2 YYDKDF (reference sequence). There are 16 residues in the CDR3. CDR3 DNA (partial): TGTGCCACAACGCCTGAGGTGTCAGGCAGCTACAATGAG. Its protein is CATTPEVSGSYNE. The CDR3 in its entirety is CATTPEVSGSYNEQFF.